These T cell receptor beta chains were read from a single sample in a study of T cells after yellow fever vaccination. TCRdb passed the 5' RACE reads through MiXCR, listing each CDR3 protein once. The sample carries roughly 190,000 distinct CDR3 sequences, 8% to 13% recorded once. The source was CD8+ T cells sorted from PBMCs, collected 15 days after the yellow fever booster vaccination. The receptors were sampled from a man younger than 35 who received the YFV17D yellow fever vaccine. Both conserved end residues are part of each CDR3. The order of the fields is V gene, J gene, D gene, clone size, CDR3 DNA, CDR3 protein. D genes are given only for firm matches. Clone size is shown for a subset of rows, as once, few, many or a class of expanded clone.

TRBV20-1	TRBJ2-3	-	few	TGCAGTGCTACCCGCGGGGGCCCCGCCTCTCTGAGCACAGATACGCAGTATTTT	CSATRGGPASLSTDTQYF
TRBV7-9	TRBJ2-5	TRBD1	-	TGTGCCAGCAGCGTCCTGGACAGGGAGTGGGGGGAGACCCAGTACTTC	CASSVLDREWGETQYF
TRBV4-1	TRBJ1-1	-	few	TGCGCCAGCAGCCAAGGAGTGGGTTGGACTGAAGCTTTCTTT	CASSQGVGWTEAFF
TRBV11-2	TRBJ1-1	-	few	TGTGCCAGCGGGGGCATGAACACTGAAGCTTTCTTT	CASGGMNTEAFF
TRBV4-1	TRBJ2-5	TRBD2	-	TGCGCCAGCAGCCCAGATAGCGGGGGGGGCCGTATAGAGACCCAGTACTTC	CASSPDSGGGRIETQYF
TRBV24-1	TRBJ1-2	-	few	TGTGCCACCAGTGACAGGACAGGCTACACCTTC	CATSDRTGYTF
TRBV4-1	TRBJ1-5	-	few	TGCGCCAGCAGCCAAGAGGCAGTTAGCAATCAGCCCCAGCATTTT	CASSQEAVSNQPQHF
TRBV13	TRBJ2-2	TRBD2	few	TGTGCCAGCAGACCCCAGCGGGGGGTCACCGGGGAGCTGTTTTTT	CASRPQRGVTGELFF
TRBV4-1	TRBJ2-1	-	-	TGCGCCAGCAGCCAGGGTCGGGCCCCCTACAATGAGCAGTTCTTC	CASSQGRAPYNEQFF
TRBV5-1	TRBJ1-1	-	many	TGCGCCAGCAGCCCCCAGCAGGGGAACACTGAAGCTTTCTTT	CASSPQQGNTEAFF
TRBV4-3	TRBJ2-7	-	-	TGCGCCAGCAGCCAAGATGTGGGAGAAACCTACGAGCAGTACTTC	CASSQDVGETYEQYF
TRBV12-3/TRBV12-4	TRBJ2-2	-	many	TGTGCCAGCAGGCCCCTGGGCGGGGAGCTGTTTTTT	CASRPLGGELFF
TRBV6-2/TRBV6-3	TRBJ2-2	TRBD2	-	TGTGCCAGCAGCCCCGCGGGGTCTAGCGGGGGGCACGCGGGATTCGGGGAGCTGTTTTTT	CASSPAGSSGGHAGFGELFF
TRBV27	TRBJ2-1	TRBD1	-	TGTGCCAGCAGGCCAGGGGGCCCCGGGAATGAGCAGTTCTTC	CASRPGGPGNEQFF
TRBV18	TRBJ2-5	-	few	TGTGCCAGCTCAGAAAGGCGGCCTTTAGAGACCCAGTACTTC	CASSERRPLETQYF
TRBV19	TRBJ2-2	-	-	TGTGCCACCCTAGGGGAAGGGCCCGGGGAGCTGTTTTTT	CATLGEGPGELFF
TRBV5-1	TRBJ2-7	-	few	TGCGCCAGCAGCTTGGCAGGGGAGGTCGAGCAGTACTTC	CASSLAGEVEQYF
TRBV2	TRBJ2-2	-	many	TGTGCCAGCGTAAACACCGGGGAGCTGTTTTTT	CASVNTGELFF
TRBV9	TRBJ2-1	-	-	TGTGCCAGCAGCGGGGGACTGGAGTACAATGAGCAGTTCTTC	CASSGGLEYNEQFF
TRBV4-2	TRBJ2-2	-	few	TGTGCCAGCAGCCTTCTCGGACGAACCCCGAACACCGGGGAGCTGTTTTTT	CASSLLGRTPNTGELFF
TRBV7-3	TRBJ2-5	-	many	TGTGCCAGCAGCTTATCCCCCCAAGAGACCCAGTACTTC	CASSLSPQETQYF
TRBV4-2	TRBJ2-7	TRBD1	many	TGTGCCAGCAGCCCCGGACAGGGAGACTACGAGCAGTACTTC	CASSPGQGDYEQYF
TRBV12-3/TRBV12-4	TRBJ2-3	TRBD2	-	TGTGCCAGCAGTTTACTCTCCGGGGGGGGGCGATCGGATACGCAGTATTTT	CASSLLSGGGRSDTQYF
TRBV15	TRBJ2-3	-	few	TGTGCCACCAGCAGCCCACGATGGGGGCGGGCAAGCACAGATACGCAGTATTTT	CATSSPRWGRASTDTQYF
TRBV7-9	TRBJ2-3	-	-	TGTGCCAGCAGCGCTAGACGACAGAGTTTATCAACAGATACGCAGTATTTT	CASSARRQSLSTDTQYF
TRBV7-2	TRBJ2-5	-	-	TGTGCCAGCAGGGAACAGACCGGGACAATCGAGACCCAGTACTTC	CASREQTGTIETQYF
TRBV7-3	TRBJ2-3	-	-	TGTGCCAGCAATTTGGGGGGCCGCACAGATACGCAGTATTTT	CASNLGGRTDTQYF
TRBV12-3/TRBV12-4	TRBJ2-6	-	-	TGTGCCAGCAGCCGAACAGGGTTAGGGGCCAACGTCCTGACTTTC	CASSRTGLGANVLTF
TRBV7-2	TRBJ2-5	-	-	TGTGCCAGCACCTTGGGCGGCGGAAACCTCCGCCAAGAGACCCAGTACTTC	CASTLGGGNLRQETQYF